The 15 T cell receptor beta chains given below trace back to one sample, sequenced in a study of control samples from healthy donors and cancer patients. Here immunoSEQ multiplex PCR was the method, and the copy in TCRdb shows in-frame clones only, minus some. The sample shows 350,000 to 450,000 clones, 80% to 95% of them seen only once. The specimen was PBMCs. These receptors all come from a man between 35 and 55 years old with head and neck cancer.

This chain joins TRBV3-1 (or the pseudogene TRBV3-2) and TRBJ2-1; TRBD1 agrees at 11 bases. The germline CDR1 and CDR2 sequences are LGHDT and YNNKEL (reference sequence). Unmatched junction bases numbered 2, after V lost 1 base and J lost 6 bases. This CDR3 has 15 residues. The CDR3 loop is CASSQAGTGGNEQFF. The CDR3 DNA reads TGTGCCAGCAGCCAAGCAGGGACAGGGGGCAATGAGCAGTTCTTC.

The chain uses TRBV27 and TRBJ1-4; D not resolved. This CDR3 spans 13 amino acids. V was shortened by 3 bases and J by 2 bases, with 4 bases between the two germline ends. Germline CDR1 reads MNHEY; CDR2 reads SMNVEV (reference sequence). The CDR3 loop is CASSFRTNEKLFF. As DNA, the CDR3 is TGTGCCAGCAGTTTCCGGACTAATGAAAAACTGTTTTTT.

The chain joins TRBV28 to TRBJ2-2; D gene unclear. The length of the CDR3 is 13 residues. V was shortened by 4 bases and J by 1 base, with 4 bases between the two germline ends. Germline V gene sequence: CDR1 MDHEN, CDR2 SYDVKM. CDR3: CASSWGNTGELFF. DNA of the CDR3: TGTGCCAGCAGTTGGGGGAACACCGGGGAGCTGTTTTTT.

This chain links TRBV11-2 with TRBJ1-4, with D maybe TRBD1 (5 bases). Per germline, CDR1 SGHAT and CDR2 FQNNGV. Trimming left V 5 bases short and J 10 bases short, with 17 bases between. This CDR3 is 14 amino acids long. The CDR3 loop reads CASSPNSGYGKLFF. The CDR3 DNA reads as TGTGCCAGCAGCCCCAACTCAGGGTACGGAAAACTGTTTTTT.

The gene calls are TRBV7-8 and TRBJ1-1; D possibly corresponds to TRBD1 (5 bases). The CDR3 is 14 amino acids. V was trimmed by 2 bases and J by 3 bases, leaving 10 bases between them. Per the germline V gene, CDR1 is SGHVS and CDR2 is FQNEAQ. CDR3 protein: CASSLRDSDTEAFF. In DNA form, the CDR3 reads TGTGCCAGCAGCTTACGGGACTCGGACACTGAAGCTTTCTTT. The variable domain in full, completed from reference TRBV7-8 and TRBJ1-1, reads GAGVSQSPRYKVAKRGQDVALRCDPISGHVSLFWYQQALGQGPEFLTYFQNEAQLDKSGLPSDRFFAERPEGSVSTLKIQRTQQEDSAVYLCASSLRDSDTEAFFGQGTRLTVV.

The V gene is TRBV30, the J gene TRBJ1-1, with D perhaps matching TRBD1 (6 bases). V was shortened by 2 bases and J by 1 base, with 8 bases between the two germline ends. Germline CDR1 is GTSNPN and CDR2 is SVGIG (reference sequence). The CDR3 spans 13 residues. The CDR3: CAWSPQGNTEAFF. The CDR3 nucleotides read TGTGCCTGGAGTCCACAGGGGAACACTGAAGCTTTCTTT.

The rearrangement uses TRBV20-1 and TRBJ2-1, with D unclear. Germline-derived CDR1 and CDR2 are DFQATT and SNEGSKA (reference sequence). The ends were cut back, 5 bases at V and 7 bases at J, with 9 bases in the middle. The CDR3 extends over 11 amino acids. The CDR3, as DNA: TGCAGTGCTCCTGACAAGAATGAGCAGTTCTTC. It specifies CSAPDKNEQFF.

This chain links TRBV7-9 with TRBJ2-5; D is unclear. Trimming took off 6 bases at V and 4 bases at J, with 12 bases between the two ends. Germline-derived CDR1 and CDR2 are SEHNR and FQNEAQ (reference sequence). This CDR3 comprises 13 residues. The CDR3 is CASSNVGRETQYF. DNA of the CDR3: TGTGCCAGCAGTAATGTAGGCAGAGAGACCCAGTACTTC.

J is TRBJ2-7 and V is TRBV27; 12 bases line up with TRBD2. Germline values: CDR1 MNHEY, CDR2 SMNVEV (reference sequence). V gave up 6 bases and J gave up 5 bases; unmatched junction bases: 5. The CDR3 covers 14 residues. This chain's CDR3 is CASSPTSGSHEQYF. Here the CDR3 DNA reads TGTGCCAGCAGCCCGACTAGCGGGAGCCACGAGCAGTACTTC.

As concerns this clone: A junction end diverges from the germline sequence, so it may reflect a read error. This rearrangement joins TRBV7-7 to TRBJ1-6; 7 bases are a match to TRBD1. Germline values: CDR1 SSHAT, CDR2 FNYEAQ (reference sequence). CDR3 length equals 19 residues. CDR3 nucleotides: TGTGCTAGCAGCTTAGTATCAACAGGGGAAAGCTCCTATAATTCACCCCTCCACTTT. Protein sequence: CASSLVSTGESSYNSPLHF.

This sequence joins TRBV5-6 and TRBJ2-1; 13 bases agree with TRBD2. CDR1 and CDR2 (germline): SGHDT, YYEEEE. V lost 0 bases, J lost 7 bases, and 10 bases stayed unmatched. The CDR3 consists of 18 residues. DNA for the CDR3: TGTGCCAGCAGCTTGGTCAGTATCGGACTAGCGGGAGTGAATGAGCAGTTCTTC. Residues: CASSLVSIGLAGVNEQFF.

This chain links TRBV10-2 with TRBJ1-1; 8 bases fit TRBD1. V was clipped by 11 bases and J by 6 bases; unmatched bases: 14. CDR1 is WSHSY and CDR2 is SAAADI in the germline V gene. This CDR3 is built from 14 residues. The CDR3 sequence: CAAVDRGKGAEAFF. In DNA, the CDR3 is TGCGCCGCGGTAGACAGGGGAAAGGGCGCTGAAGCTTTCTTT.

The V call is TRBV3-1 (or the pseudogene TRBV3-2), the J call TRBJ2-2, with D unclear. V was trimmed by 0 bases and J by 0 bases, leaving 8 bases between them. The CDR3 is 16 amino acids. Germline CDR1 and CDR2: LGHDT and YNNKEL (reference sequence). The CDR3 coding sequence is TGTGCCAGCAGCCAAGAAGGCGGTTCGAACACCGGGGAGCTGTTTTTT. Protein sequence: CASSQEGGSNTGELFF.

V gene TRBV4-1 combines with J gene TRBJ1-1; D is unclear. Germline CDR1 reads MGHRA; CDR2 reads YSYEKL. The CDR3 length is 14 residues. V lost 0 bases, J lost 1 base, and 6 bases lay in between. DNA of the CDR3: TGCGCCAGCAGCCAAGATAGGGCGAACACTGAAGCTTTCTTT. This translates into CASSQDRANTEAFF.

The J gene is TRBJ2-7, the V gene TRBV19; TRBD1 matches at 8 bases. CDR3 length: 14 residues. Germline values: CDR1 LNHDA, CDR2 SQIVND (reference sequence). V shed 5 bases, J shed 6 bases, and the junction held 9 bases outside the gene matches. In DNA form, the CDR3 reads TGTGCCAGTAGTGAGGGGCAGGGGGCTGCCGAGCAGTACTTC. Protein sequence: CASSEGQGAAEQYF.